The clone carrying this T cell receptor beta chain was recorded a few times. What it binds is unknown. TCRdb re-derived calls from the reads in MiXCR, one entry per CDR3 protein. The sample includes about 310,000 distinct CDR3 sequences, 25% of them seen just once. CDR3 length: 14 residues. The germline CDR1 and CDR2 sequences are SGHVS and FQNEAQ. Trimming stripped 1 base from V and 5 bases from J, with 10 bases between. The data stem from a study of T cell repertoires in cytomegalovirus infection. Study overall: The authors relied on CMV epitopes, both recently identified HLA-C-restricted and well-studied HLA-B-restricted. It can be stated that public TCR beta signatures indicated CMV infection as well as a matching HLA type. Findings and limits, study-wide: Carriers of CMV plus the relevant HLA were identified by cumulative public TCR beta family frequency.

The specimen was cultured PBMCs, collected from culture after CMV antigen stimulation. This chain links TRBV7-8 with TRBJ2-3; D might be TRBD2 (6 bases). The clonotype originates from a human donor in good health (CMV status not recorded). Some clones in this sample may be carry-over from other donors' samples. The CDR3 sequence: CASSLGLAQDTQYF. CDR3 sequence (DNA): TGTGCCAGCAGCTTAGGTCTAGCGCAAGATACGCAGTATTTT.